These 17 T cell receptor beta chains originate from one sample sequenced in a study of tumor-infiltrating lymphocytes in primary liver carcinoma. Starting from 500 ng of total RNA, TCR beta cDNA was produced with a primer in the constant region. Three rounds of nested multiplex PCR with slightly modified ARM-PCR produced TCR beta libraries. The first two PCR rounds used TRBV1-TRBV30 forward primers with a C-beta reverse primer, roughly 10 cycles each. TCRdb used MiXCR to reprocess the multiplex PCR reads, holding one entry per CDR3 protein. The table shows roughly 200,000 distinct CDR3 sequences, with around four fifths occurring only once. Co-extraction of RNA and DNA was performed on roughly 17-32 mg of unsorted bulk tissue. Sequencing was carried out using tumor tissue from primary liver carcinoma. These receptors were collected from a man aged 40-50 years with primary liver carcinoma and hepatitis B virus infection.

The chain links TRBV18 to TRBJ1-1; tentative D call: TRBD1 (5 bases). V lost 4 bases to trimming and J lost 0 bases, with 12 bases between them. From germline, CDR1 is KGHSH and CDR2 LQKENI. CDR3 length: 15 residues. The DNA for the CDR3 is TGTGCCAGCTCACGAAGCCAGGGCATGAACACTGAAGCTTTCTTT. Protein sequence: CASSRSQGMNTEAFF.

The chain links TRBV29-1 to TRBJ2-3; D might be TRBD2 (6 bases). V lost 7 bases to trimming and J lost 3 bases, with 23 bases between them. Germline-derived CDR1 and CDR2 are SQVTM and ANQGSEA. The CDR3 sequence is 16 residues long. The CDR3, as DNA: TGCAGCGGTGGGACGGGGGACGAGACTACTACAGATACGCAGTATTTT. Protein product: CSGGTGDETTTDTQYF.

This clonotype has a count of ten or more. The V call is TRBV19, the J call TRBJ1-1, with 8 bases that match TRBD1. Trimming at V came to 8 bases and at J to 7 bases, leaving 9 bases not matched to a gene. The CDR3 is made up of 13 amino acids. The germline CDR1 and CDR2 sequences are LNHDA and SQIVND (reference sequence). Here the CDR3 reads CASQGAALNEAFF. CDR3 in DNA: TGTGCCAGTCAGGGGGCCGCTTTGAATGAAGCTTTCTTT.

A remark on this clonotype: The final CDR3 position lacks the conserved phenylalanine or tryptophan, pointing to a likely read error. It is unclear where the CDR3 begins or ends on the DNA, so no DNA is shown, and the CDR3 is as TCRdb lists it. The chain is built from TRBV5-4 and TRBJ2-1; the DNA was not compared with TRBD2, the D call given in the table. The CDR3 sequence runs 16 residues, both termini included. Germline loops: CDR1 SGHNT, CDR2 YYREEE (reference sequence). This CDR3 is CASAMASGRGYNERFL.

The genes are TRBV29-1 and TRBJ2-2; the D call may be TRBD1 or TRBD2 (5 bases each). The CDR3 has 15 residues. CDR1 is SQVTM, CDR2 ANQGSEA, per germline. With 4 bases removed from V and 5 bases from J, the gap between germline ends came to 17 bases. The CDR3 reads CSVARGVGRTGELFF. Written as DNA, the CDR3 is TGCAGCGTTGCGAGGGGTGTAGGGCGAACCGGGGAGCTGTTTTTT.

This clonotype was observed a handful of times. The V gene is TRBV5-4, the J gene TRBJ1-2; D perhaps matches TRBD1 (5 bases). The V gene lost 6 bases and the J gene lost 10 bases, with 22 bases spanning the gap. CDR1 is SGHNT, CDR2 YYREEE, per germline (reference sequence). The CDR3 contains 14 residues. As DNA, the CDR3 is TGTGCCAGCAACTCGGACATTTCCTCTAGTGACTACACCTTC. As protein: CASNSDISSSDYTF.

In the case of this clonotype: A much bigger clone sits one base away, suggesting this may be a read error. The chain carries TRBV29-1 and TRBJ2-3; D call uncertain. Germline CDR1 and CDR2: SQVTM and ANQGSEA. This CDR3 is 11 amino acids long. The chain's CDR3 is CSASYTDMQYF. CDR3 bases: TGCAGCGCCTCTTACACAGATATGCAGTATTTT.

A remark on this clonotype: At one end the junction does not follow the germline gene, possibly because of a read error. The gene calls are TRBV11-2 and TRBJ2-4; 12 bases are a match to TRBD2. Germline assignment: CDR1 SGHAT and CDR2 FQNNGV. CDR3 size: 18 residues. DNA for the CDR3: TGTGCCAGCAGCTCACCGGGACTAGCGGGTCTGGCCAAAAACATTCAGAACTTC. Protein sequence: CASSSPGLAGLAKNIQNF. The variable domain in full, completed from reference TRBV11-2 and TRBJ2-4, reads EAGVAQSPRYKIIEKRQSVAFWCNPISGHATLYWYQQILGQGPKLLIQFQNNGVVDDSQLPKDRFSAERLKGVDSTLKIQPAKLEDSAVYLCASSSPGLAGLAKNIQNFGAGTRLSVL.

With respect to this clonotype: The junction departs from germline at one end; a sequencing error may be responsible. This rearrangement joins TRBV6-2 or TRBV6-3 to TRBJ2-5; 8 nucleotides match TRBD2. The CDR3 has 15 amino acids. Germline V gives CDR1 MNHEY, CDR2 SVGEGT. The CDR3 DNA reads as TGTACCAGCAGCCCCCTGCTAGCGGGCGGAGAGAACAAGTACTTC. Its translation is CTSSPLLAGGENKYF.

The rearrangement uses TRBV9 and TRBJ2-7; 7 bases agree with TRBD1. V was clipped by 0 bases and J by 4 bases; unmatched bases: 10. CDR1 is SGDLS and CDR2 is YYNGEE in the germline V gene. There are 16 residues in the CDR3. Here the CDR3 reads CASSVEDRPLNYEQYF. CDR3 nucleotides: TGTGCCAGCAGCGTAGAGGACAGGCCTCTGAATTACGAGCAGTACTTC.

With regard to this clonotype: A read error may be the cause here, since a much bigger clone is one base away. This sequence joins TRBV5-1 and TRBJ2-5, with D maybe TRBD1 (5 bases). CDR3 length equals 14 residues. V dropped 2 bases and J dropped 3 bases, with 11 bases sitting between them. Germline V gene data show CDR1 as SGHRS and CDR2 as YFSETQ. CDR3 sequence: CASSLGAFKETQYF. The CDR3 DNA reads as TGCGCCAGCAGCTTAGGGGCTTTCAAAGAGACCCAGTACTTC.

The DNA for the CDR3 is TGTGCCCGCTGGTACGGGATGGTCGTCAATGAGCAGTTCTTC. Amino acids: CARWYGMVVNEQFF. The chain combines TRBV6-1 with TRBJ2-1, with D perhaps matching TRBD2 (5 bases). The V end was cut by 11 bases, the J end by 6 bases, with 20 bases between. The CDR3 covers 14 residues. Germline values: CDR1 MNHNS, CDR2 SASEGT.

The CDR3 spells CASSLAERGRYNEQFF. CDR3 in DNA: TGTGCCAGCAGCTTAGCGGAACGGGGGCGCTACAATGAGCAGTTCTTC. The V gene is TRBV11-1, the J gene TRBJ2-1, with D tentatively TRBD1 or TRBD2 (6 bases each). The CDR3 length is 16 residues. Trimming cost V 0 bases and J 3 bases, with 12 bases left between them. Per the germline V gene, CDR1 is SGHAT and CDR2 is FQDESV (reference sequence).

Details on this clonotype: The conserved phenylalanine or tryptophan normally closing the CDR3 is absent here, so this likely arose from a read error. The chain recombines TRBV6-2 or TRBV6-3 with TRBJ2-1; D perhaps matches TRBD1 (6 bases). Germline loops: CDR1 MNHEY, CDR2 SVGEGT. The CDR3 is 16 amino acids. The CDR3 DNA reads as TGTGCCAGCAGTTACAACAGGGACCGCTCCTACAATGAACAGTTCTTA. It encodes CASSYNRDRSYNEQFL.

At least ten counts were recorded for this clonotype. The rearrangement links TRBV5-1 to TRBJ2-7, with D maybe TRBD2 (6 bases). CDR1 is SGHRS, CDR2 YFSETQ, per germline. Trimming stripped 6 bases from V and 3 bases from J, with 16 bases between. The CDR3 is 14 amino acids. The CDR3 bases are TGCGCCAGCAAATTGAATTGGGGGGACTACGAGCAGTACTTC. Translated: CASKLNWGDYEQYF.

Regarding this clonotype: An end of the junction differs from the germline gene, which may be a read error. The chain uses TRBV4-2 and TRBJ2-1; weak D call: TRBD2 (5 bases). CDR1 and CDR2 (germline): LGHNA, YNFKEQ. CDR3 length: 15 amino acids. CDR3 loop: CASSQTSGLHNEQFF. The CDR3 nucleotides are TGTGCCAGCAGCCAAACTAGTGGACTTCACAACGAGCAGTTCTTC.

The chain links TRBV12-3 or TRBV12-4 to TRBJ2-7; TRBD2 agrees at 8 bases. CDR3 length equals 13 residues. V lost 10 bases to trimming and J lost 5 bases; unmatched junction nucleotides: 10. The CDR3 is CATSLLAVHEQYF. DNA for the CDR3: TGTGCCACCAGCCTACTAGCGGTCCACGAGCAGTACTTC.